This T cell receptor (beta chain) was captured in a study of blood T cells in healthy people across ages. Each sample gave at least 7 million isolated PBMCs. J lost 0 bases, V lost 3 bases, and 4 bases had no gene match. CDR1 and CDR2 from the germline V gene are DFQATT and SNEGSKA (reference sequence). The CDR3 spans 15 residues. A word on this clonotype: The antigen is not known.

It was with a sample-barcoded 5' primer and a J-beta primer mix that a second PCR of roughly 6 to 11 cycles was run. From the 5' RACE reads, TCRdb called clonotypes with MiXCR, one entry per CDR3 protein. This sample has some 1 million distinct CDR3 sequences, with over 35% found just once. Regarding the study as a whole: Total diversity from one million sequenced T cells was likely underestimated. Unknown CMV status may confound age-related changes in expanded clones.

The chain couples TRBV20-1 to TRBJ2-1, with TRBD2 identical over 8 bases. The clonotype comes from an older woman in good health. The source material was blood. The CDR3, as DNA: TGCAGTGCTAGCGCGGGGGGACACTCCTACAATGAGCAGTTCTTC. Its protein product is CSASAGGHSYNEQFF.